This T cell receptor (beta chain) was documented in a study of CD8+ T cells in alopecia areata. Treatment of the sample: oral pan-JAK inhibitor, 5-10 mg twice daily. CD4+ and CD8+ T cells were sorted from PBMCs. As the sequencing template, cDNA was produced by extracting RNA and reverse transcribing it. Sequenced by immunoSEQ multiplex PCR; TCRdb stores in-frame clones only, minus some. The sample yields 150,000 to 200,000 clones, approximately 52% seen once. This clone appeared a few times. What it recognizes is unknown. There are 14 residues in the CDR3. The germline V gene has CDR1 GTSNPN and CDR2 SVGIG (reference sequence). Trimming cost V 1 base and J 4 bases; bases outside gene matches: 3. Points from the study as a whole: Persistence in scalp and blood during tofacitinib was observed for many expanded lesional clones.

Sequences were derived from CD4+ T cells sorted from blood, sampled between weeks 55 and 70, from a patient treated with tofacitinib. The TCR sequence derives from a human donor with alopecia areata. This chain uses TRBV30 with TRBJ2-1; TRBD2 aligns across 8 bases. The DNA for the CDR3 is TGTGCCTGGAGTGGGTTAGCGGGATACAATGAGCAGTTCTTC. Translated, it gives CAWSGLAGYNEQFF.